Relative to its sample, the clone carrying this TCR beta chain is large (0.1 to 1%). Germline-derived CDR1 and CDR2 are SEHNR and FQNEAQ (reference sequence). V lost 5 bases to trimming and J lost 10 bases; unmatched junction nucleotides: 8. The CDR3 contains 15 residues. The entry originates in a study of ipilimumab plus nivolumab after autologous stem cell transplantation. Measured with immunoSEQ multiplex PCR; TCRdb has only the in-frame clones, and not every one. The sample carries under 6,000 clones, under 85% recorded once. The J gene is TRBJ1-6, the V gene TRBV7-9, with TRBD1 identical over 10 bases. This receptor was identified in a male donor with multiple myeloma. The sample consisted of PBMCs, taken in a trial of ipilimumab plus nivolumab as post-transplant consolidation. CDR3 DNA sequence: TGTGCCAGCAGCACGACGGACAGGGGGGAATCACCCCTCCACTTT. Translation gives CASSTTDRGESPLHF. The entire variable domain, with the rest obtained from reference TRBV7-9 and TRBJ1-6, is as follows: DTGVSQNPRHKITKRGQNVTFRCDPISEHNRLYWYRQTLGQGPEFLTYFQNEAQLEKSRLLSDRFSAERPKGSFSTLEIQRTEQGDSAMYLCASSTTDRGESPLHFGNGTRLTVT.